This is a list of T cell receptor beta chains from one sample in a study of OX40 agonist ivuxolimab in advanced cancers. The table came from immunoSEQ multiplex PCR; TCRdb's copy has only in-frame clones and leaves some out. The repertoire holds 55,000 to 75,000 clones, with roughly 91% as singletons. The source material was CD4+ or CD8+ T cells sorted from blood, sampled in a trial of the OX40 agonist ivuxolimab. These receptors all stem from an adult with an advanced solid tumor such as melanoma, head and neck, liver or kidney cancer. Both conserved end residues are part of each CDR3. The D gene is left open where the match is weak. Clone size is given for some rows only: seen once, a few or many times, or a class if the clone is expanded.

>TRBD1|TRBV7-2|TRBJ2-5|.
TGTGCCAGCAGCTCGTGGGACAGGGAGAAAGAGACCCAGTACTTC
CASSSWDREKETQYF
>TRBD2|TRBV13|TRBJ2-4|.
TGTGCCAGCAGCTTATCGGCTAGCGGTTGGGCCAAAAACATTCAGTACTTC
CASSLSASGWAKNIQYF
>.|TRBV4-2|TRBJ2-7|.
TGTGCCAGCAGCCAAGATAGCGCCCTTAGCTACGAGCAGTACTTC
CASSQDSALSYEQYF
>.|TRBV28|TRBJ2-2|once
TGTGCCAGCAGGACCCTCGGGCAGGGAGGGGAGCTGTTTTTT
CASRTLGQGGELFF
>TRBD2|TRBV2|TRBJ2-7|.
TGTGCCAGCAGTCCCTCGGGAGGGGTCGAGCAGTACTTC
CASSPSGGVEQYF
>TRBD2|TRBV7-8|TRBJ2-3|once
TGTGCCAGCAGCCGGGGACTAGCGCTAAGCACAGATACGCAGTATTTT
CASSRGLALSTDTQYF
>TRBD1|TRBV7-6|TRBJ2-2|few
TGTGCCAGCAGCTTGATGGGACAGGGTGACGGGGAGCTGTTTTTT
CASSLMGQGDGELFF
>.|TRBV6-1|TRBJ2-2|.
TGTGCCAGCAGTGGAACCCGAGCCGGGACTGCGAACACCGGGGAGCTGTTTTTT
CASSGTRAGTANTGELFF
>.|TRBV4-1|TRBJ1-2|once
TGCGCCAGCAGCCAGAAGGGTGGGGTTGGCTACACCTTC
CASSQKGGVGYTF
>TRBD1|TRBV11-3|TRBJ1-3|.
TGTGCCAGCAGCTTGCATGGGACAGGGTTAAGAAACACCATATATTTT
CASSLHGTGLRNTIYF
>TRBD2|TRBV27|TRBJ2-5|.
TGTGCCAGCAGTCCTCTCCTAGCGGGAGGTTCGGGAGAGACCCAGTACTTC
CASSPLLAGGSGETQYF
>TRBD1|TRBV7-9|TRBJ2-7|.
TGTGCCAGCAGCCACCCCTTAGTGGGGACAGGCACCTACGAGCAGTACTTC
CASSHPLVGTGTYEQYF
>.|TRBV7-9|TRBJ2-2|.
TGTGCCAGCAGCCACAGGGATTCGAACACCGGGGAGCTGTTTTTT
CASSHRDSNTGELFF
>.|TRBV7-9|TRBJ2-7|.
TGTGCCAGCAGCCCCCGACAGGACGGGTCCTACGAGCAGTACTTC
CASSPRQDGSYEQYF
>.|TRBV4-1|TRBJ2-7|.
TGCGCCAGCAGCCAAAACCGTGGGGTTATCTACGAGCAGTACTTC
CASSQNRGVIYEQYF
>.|TRBV9|TRBJ2-3|.
TGTGCCAGCAGCGTAGATGTGGATACGCAGTATTTT
CASSVDVDTQYF
>TRBD1|TRBV9|TRBJ1-2|.
TGTGCCAGCAGCGTAGGACAGGGGCACGGCTACACCTTC
CASSVGQGHGYTF
>.|TRBV6-1|TRBJ2-7|.
TGTGCCAGCAGCGCTGACAGGGACTACTCCTACGAGCAGTACTTC
CASSADRDYSYEQYF
>.|TRBV7-2|TRBJ1-3|.
TGTGCCAGCGGAGGGGGGGCCGGAAACACCATATATTTT
CASGGGAGNTIYF
>TRBD2|TRBV2|TRBJ2-1|.
TGTGCCAGCACTAATGCGGGGGTGTTGATGCAGTTCTTC
CASTNAGVLMQFF
>.|TRBV19|TRBJ2-3|.
TGTGCCAGTAGTCCCCTGGCGGGAAGCACAGATACGCAGTATTTT
CASSPLAGSTDTQYF
>.|TRBV30|TRBJ1-6|.
TGTGCCTGGAGTGGGAGGACAGCGGATTCACCCCTCCACTTT
CAWSGRTADSPLHF
>.|TRBV9|TRBJ2-1|.
TGTGCCAGCAGCGCCTCCGGGGTCTCCTACAATGAGCAGTTCTTC
CASSASGVSYNEQFF
>.|TRBV28|TRBJ1-4|.
TGTGCCAGCAGTTTGGCAGGGAAGGAAAAACTGTTTTTT
CASSLAGKEKLFF
>TRBD1|TRBV28|TRBJ2-5|once
TGTGCCAGCAGTTTAAGTGGGACAGGGAAATTTCAAGAGACCCAGTACTTC
CASSLSGTGKFQETQYF
>.|TRBV7-2|TRBJ1-1|once
TGTGCCAGCAGCTTAGGAGGGGAAGCTTTCTTT
CASSLGGEAFF
>TRBD1|TRBV27|TRBJ2-7|.
TGTGCCAGCAGTTCAAGACAGGGAGCCTACGAGCAGTACTTC
CASSSRQGAYEQYF
>.|TRBV7-8|TRBJ2-7|.
TGTGCCAGCAGCTTAGGTCAGGGGCTTAGGTACTTC
CASSLGQGLRYF
>TRBD1|TRBV6-5|TRBJ2-7|.
TGTGCCAGCGGGACAGGACCCTACGAGCAGTACTTC
CASGTGPYEQYF
>.|TRBV5-3|TRBJ1-2|.
TGTGCCAGAAGCGGGAGGGATGGCTACACCTTC
CARSGRDGYTF
>TRBD1|TRBV9|TRBJ2-5|.
TGTGCCAGCAGCCCCACCGGGACAGCGGAGACCCAGTACTTC
CASSPTGTAETQYF
>.|TRBV9|TRBJ2-3|.
TGTGCCAGCAGCGAACAGGGTTTAGTAGGGGATACGCAGTATTTT
CASSEQGLVGDTQYF
>.|TRBV27|TRBJ2-1|.
TGTGCCAGCAGTGCAGAAGGACCCTACAATGAGCAGTTCTTC
CASSAEGPYNEQFF
>TRBD2|TRBV11-2|TRBJ2-7|.
TGTGCCAGCAGCTATTCCAGCGGGGGTTACGAGCAGTACTTC
CASSYSSGGYEQYF
>.|TRBV7-9|TRBJ2-7|.
TGTGCCAGCAGCCAGGATGCCTACGAGCAGTACTTC
CASSQDAYEQYF
>.|TRBV28|TRBJ1-5|.
TGTGCCAGCAGTTTATCATCTCTCCGAGGGGGACCGCATTTT
CASSLSSLRGGPHF
>.|TRBV9|TRBJ1-1|few
TGTGCCAGCAGCGTCTCCCTTACGGGGAACACTGAAGCTTTCTTT
CASSVSLTGNTEAFF
>TRBD2|TRBV28|TRBJ2-3|once
TGTGCCAGCAGTGCCCGCCGAACCGGGACTAGCGGGCGATCACAATGGGATACGCAGTATTTT
CASSARRTGTSGRSQWDTQYF
>.|TRBV27|TRBJ2-7|.
TGTGCCAGCAGTTTATTGGGCGGATACGAGCAGTACTTC
CASSLLGGYEQYF
>TRBD1|TRBV18|TRBJ2-7|.
TGTGCCAGCTCACCAGATAGACAGGGGGGAACTGGCGAGCAGTACTTC
CASSPDRQGGTGEQYF
>.|TRBV5-4|TRBJ1-2|.
TGTGCCAGCAGCTTGCGAGGGGCGGTCTATGGCTACACCTTC
CASSLRGAVYGYTF
>.|TRBV18|TRBJ2-1|.
TGTGCCAGCTCACCTCGCTCCTACAATGAGCAGTTCTTC
CASSPRSYNEQFF
>.|TRBV29-1|TRBJ1-3|.
TGCAGCGTTGTCACAGGGATTACTGGAAACACCATATATTTT
CSVVTGITGNTIYF
>.|TRBV28|TRBJ2-7|.
TGTGCCAGCAGACTTCTCGACAGCTACGAGCAGTACTTC
CASRLLDSYEQYF
>.|TRBV6-1|TRBJ2-7|.
TGTGCCAGCAGGTTGACAGAAATCCCCTACGAGCAGTACTTC
CASRLTEIPYEQYF
>.|TRBV28|TRBJ2-7|once
TGTGCCAGCAGTTCGCCAGACAGCTCCTACGAGCAGTACTTC
CASSSPDSSYEQYF